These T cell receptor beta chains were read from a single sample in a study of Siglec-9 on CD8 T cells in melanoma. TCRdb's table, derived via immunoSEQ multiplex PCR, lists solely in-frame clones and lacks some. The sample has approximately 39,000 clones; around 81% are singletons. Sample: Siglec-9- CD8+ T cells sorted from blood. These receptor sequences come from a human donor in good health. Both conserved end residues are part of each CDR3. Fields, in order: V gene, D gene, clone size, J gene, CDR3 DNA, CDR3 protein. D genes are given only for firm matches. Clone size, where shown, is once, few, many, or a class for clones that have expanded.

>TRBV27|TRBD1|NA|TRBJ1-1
TGTGCCAGCACCGTTTCGCAGGGGGCCAACACTGAAGCTTTCTTT
CASTVSQGANTEAFF
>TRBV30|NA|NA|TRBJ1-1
TGTGCCTGGAGGCCCCGGGCGTACACTGAAGCTTTCTTT
CAWRPRAYTEAFF
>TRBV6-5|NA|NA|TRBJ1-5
TGTGCCAGCAGTTACTTTAGGGGCAATCAGCCCCAGCATTTT
CASSYFRGNQPQHF
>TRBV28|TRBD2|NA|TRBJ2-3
TGTGCCAGCAATGGTCTAGCGGGAGGGACAGATACGCAGTATTTT
CASNGLAGGTDTQYF
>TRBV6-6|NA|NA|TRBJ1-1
TGTGCCAGCAGTTACAGCATGAACACTGAAGCTTTCTTT
CASSYSMNTEAFF
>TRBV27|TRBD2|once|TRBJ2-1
TGTGCCAGCAGTGCGGAGGGACTATACAATGAGCAGTTCTTC
CASSAEGLYNEQFF
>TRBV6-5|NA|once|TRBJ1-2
TGTGCCAGCAGTCCCTTAGTTAACTATGGCTACACCTTC
CASSPLVNYGYTF
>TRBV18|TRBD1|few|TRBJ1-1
TGTGCCAGCTCCCGTTCGGACAGGGGGTTCCTGAACACTGAAGCTTTCTTT
CASSRSDRGFLNTEAFF
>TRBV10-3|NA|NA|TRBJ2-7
TGTGCCATCAGTGAGACCCTGGACAGCTACGAGCAGTACTTC
CAISETLDSYEQYF
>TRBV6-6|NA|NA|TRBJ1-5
TGTGCCAGCACTGACTGGGTGGGGGTCAATCAGCCCCAGCATTTT
CASTDWVGVNQPQHF
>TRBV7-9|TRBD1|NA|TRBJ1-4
TGTGCCAGCACCCCTCGACAGGGATGGGAAAAACTGTTTTTT
CASTPRQGWEKLFF
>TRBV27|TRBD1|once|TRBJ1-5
TGTGCCAGCAGCAGGGGACAGGTCAATCAGCCCCAGCATTTT
CASSRGQVNQPQHF
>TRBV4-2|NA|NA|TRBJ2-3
TGTGCCAGCAGCCCTAGGGCGGGGACAGATACGCAGTATTTT
CASSPRAGTDTQYF
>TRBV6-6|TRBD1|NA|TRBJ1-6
TGTGCCAGCAGTCAGGGGGCGGTAAATTCACCCCTCCACTTT
CASSQGAVNSPLHF